The entry below gives a single T cell receptor (beta chain) sequence along with its context. Its specificity is not known. TCRdb ran MiXCR on the RT-PCR reads and lists one entry per CDR3 protein. The sample includes more than 600,000 distinct CDR3 sequences, under 20% of them seen just once. Deletions cut 0 bases from V and 0 bases from J, with 12 bases between. CDR3 length: 16 amino acids. Germline-derived CDR1 and CDR2 are SGHRS and YFSETQ. The data belong to a study of response to subunit inactivated influenza vaccine. General study findings and limits: Authors proposed each seasonal influenza vaccination draws in few new T cells.

This sample comprised PBMCs from blood, obtained approximately 5 days after vaccination. The chain has TRBV5-1 and TRBJ1-1, with TRBD1 as a possible D gene (6 bases). This TCR was recovered from a man between 50 and 59 years old who received an inactivated influenza vaccine. The CDR3 is CASSLGAGALNTEAFF. CDR3 coding DNA: TGCGCCAGCAGCTTGGGGGCAGGGGCTTTGAACACTGAAGCTTTCTTT.